The 8 T cell receptor beta chains below come from one sample, sequenced in a study of cytomegalovirus exposure and HLA in healthy donors. With 60 Vbeta and 13 Jbeta primers, the PCR was carried out. The protocol was immunoSEQ multiplex PCR, while the TCRdb copy is restricted to in-frame clones and leaves out a portion. The sample includes about 92,000 clones, 70% to 75% of them seen just once. The sample was PBMCs. These receptors came from a woman aged 18 to 35 in good health and CMV-seropositive.

The V and J genes are TRBV7-2 and TRBJ2-3; tentatively, D is TRBD1 (6 bases). CDR1 is SGHTA and CDR2 is FQGNSA in the germline V gene. There are 17 residues in the CDR3. V lost 2 bases and J lost 5, with 20 bases in between. CDR3 DNA sequence: TGTGCCAGCAGCTTACGTGGGACATCACCTAAGGGAGATACGCAGTATTTT. This translates into CASSLRGTSPKGDTQYF.

This chain uses TRBV7-2 with TRBJ2-7; 8 nucleotides agree with TRBD2. The V gene end was trimmed by 5 bases and the J gene end by 3 bases; junction bases not matched to a gene: 9. The length of the CDR3 is 15 residues. The V gene's germline CDR1 is SGHTA and CDR2 FQGNSA. The CDR3 here is CASSPMGLGLYEQYF. As DNA, the CDR3 is TGTGCCAGCAGCCCAATGGGACTAGGCCTCTACGAGCAGTACTTC. Complete variable domain (other parts from reference TRBV7-2 and TRBJ2-7): GAGVSQSPSNKVTEKGKDVELRCDPISGHTALYWYRQSLGQGLEFLIYFQGNSAPDKSGLPSDRFSAERTGGSVSTLTIQRTQQEDSAVYLCASSPMGLGLYEQYFGPGTRLTVT.

The rearrangement joins TRBV2 to TRBJ2-7; perhaps TRBD1 as D (5 bases). Germline CDR1 is SNHLY and CDR2 is FYNNEI. This CDR3 has 16 residues. The V and J ends lost 3 bases and 0 bases respectively, with 15 bases between them. CDR3 residues: CASSDETGRLSYEQYF. The CDR3 nucleotides read TGTGCCAGCAGTGATGAAACAGGTCGGCTCTCCTACGAGCAGTACTTC.

The J gene is TRBJ1-4, the V gene TRBV2; D possibly corresponds to TRBD1 (5 bases). This CDR3 comprises 13 residues. V lost 5 bases and J 7 bases, leaving 11 bases between the germline ends. Germline V gives CDR1 SNHLY, CDR2 FYNNEI. The CDR3 here is CASSLLRGEKLFF. The CDR3 nucleotides are TGTGCCAGCAGTCTCCTAAGGGGTGAAAAACTGTTTTTT. Filled out from reference TRBV2 and TRBJ1-4, the complete variable domain reads EPEVTQTPSHQVTQMGQEVILRCVPISNHLYFYWYRQILGQKVEFLVSFYNNEISEKSEIFDDQFSVERPDGSNFTLKIRSTKLEDSAMYFCASSLLRGEKLFFGSGTQLSVL.

The chain combines TRBV29-1 with TRBJ2-7; TRBD1 matches at 9 bases. Germline V gene lookup returns CDR1 SQVTM and CDR2 ANQGSEA. The CDR3 contains 11 residues. The junction had 4 bases not matched to a gene; V was cut back by 7 bases and J by 6 bases. Here the CDR3 DNA reads TGCAGCGCGGGACAGGGCACCGAGCAGTACTTC. Translated: CSAGQGTEQYF.

The chain combines TRBV19 with TRBJ1-1; D is ambiguous. The CDR3 has 12 amino acids. The germline gives CDR1 LNHDA, CDR2 SQIVND (reference sequence). V was shortened by 3 bases and J by 5 bases, with 7 bases between the two germline ends. Here the CDR3 reads CASSISRTEAFF. The CDR3 DNA sequence: TGTGCCAGTAGTATTAGCCGAACTGAAGCTTTCTTT.

The chain links TRBV30 to TRBJ2-2; 7 nucleotides align to TRBD1. V dropped 3 bases and J dropped 5; count of bases not matched to a gene: 9. The germline V gene encodes CDR1 GTSNPN and CDR2 SVGIG (reference sequence). The CDR3 contains 15 residues. The CDR3 region is CAWRGLGTVTGELFF. CDR3 coding DNA: TGTGCCTGGAGAGGTCTAGGGACAGTAACCGGGGAGCTGTTTTTT.

The V gene is TRBV29-1, the J gene TRBJ2-1; weak D call: TRBD1 (6 bases). The germline V gene has CDR1 SQVTM and CDR2 ANQGSEA. The CDR3 totals 12 residues. With 7 bases removed from V and 7 bases from J, the gap between germline ends came to 14 bases. CDR3 in DNA: TGCAGCGCACGCCACAGGGTTAATGAGCAGTTCTTC. Amino acids: CSARHRVNEQFF.